These T cell receptor beta chains were read from a single sample in a study of T-cell memory formation after mild COVID-19. From the 5' RACE reads, TCRdb called clonotypes with MiXCR, one entry per CDR3 protein. The sample contains fewer than 650,000 distinct CDR3 sequences, roughly 22% of which appear only once. The sequenced sample was PBMCs or a T cell subset sorted from them (not recorded which). These receptors were collected from an adult woman who had mild COVID-19 (a few samples of this study predate the infection). Cell type and time point are not known. Both conserved end residues are part of each CDR3. The D gene is left open where the match is weak. For some rows the clone size is stated as once, few or many, or as a class when expanded; others skip it.

>TRBJ2-3|TRBV7-9|few|-
CASSPEATRYGTDTQYF
TGTGCCAGCAGCCCAGAGGCAACTAGGTACGGCACAGATACGCAGTATTTT
>TRBJ2-3|TRBV15|few|-
CATSSSRVERGTQYF
TGTGCCACCAGCTCCTCCCGAGTAGAGAGGGGTACGCAGTATTTT
>TRBJ2-7|TRBV28|few|-
CASSFRRGEQYF
TGTGCCAGCAGTTTTCGCAGGGGGGAACAGTACTTC
>TRBJ2-3|TRBV7-6|few|TRBD1
CASSNVDRGVGDTQYF
TGTGCCAGCAGTAACGTCGACAGGGGAGTGGGAGATACGCAGTATTTT
>TRBJ2-3|TRBV27|few|-
CASSPHSGFPPDTQYF
TGTGCCAGCAGCCCCCACTCAGGGTTTCCACCGGATACGCAGTATTTT
>TRBJ1-2|TRBV10-2|-|-
CASREGGYTYGYTF
TGCGCCAGCAGAGAGGGAGGGTATACCTATGGCTACACCTTC
>TRBJ2-3|TRBV7-3|few|-
CASSLGGGIFTDTQYF
TGTGCCAGCAGCTTAGGAGGCGGGATCTTCACAGATACGCAGTATTTT
>TRBJ2-2|TRBV29-1|few|-
CSVALWFTGELFF
TGCAGCGTCGCATTGTGGTTCACCGGGGAGCTGTTTTTT
>TRBJ1-2|TRBV7-9|many|-
CASSRPGSAGYTF
TGTGCCAGCAGCCGCCCCGGATCGGCTGGCTACACCTTC
>TRBJ2-1|TRBV12-5|few|-
CASTTGREQFF
TGTGCTAGTACTACTGGTCGCGAGCAGTTCTTC
>TRBJ1-5|TRBV27|once|-
CASSPYRDQPQHF
TGTGCCAGCAGTCCTTACAGGGATCAGCCCCAGCATTTT
>TRBJ2-7|TRBV20-1|-|-
CSASEGTSYEQYF
TGCAGTGCTAGTGAGGGCACCTCCTACGAGCAGTACTTC
>TRBJ2-7|TRBV21-1|-|-
CASSKLGQGKVYEQYF
TGTGCCAGCAGCAAACTAGGACAGGGCAAGGTCTACGAGCAGTACTTC
>TRBJ1-6|TRBV27|few|TRBD1
CASSLTGTGGGNSPLHF
TGTGCCAGCAGTCTTACCGGGACAGGGGGCGGTAATTCACCCCTCCACTTT
>TRBJ2-2|TRBV5-1|-|-
CASSLEVDSGAGELFF
TGCGCCAGCAGCTTGGAGGTTGACTCAGGCGCCGGGGAGCTGTTTTTT
>TRBJ2-1|TRBV11-2|few|TRBD2
CASSVQQRGLVNEQFF
TGTGCCAGCAGCGTCCAACAGCGGGGCCTGGTGAATGAGCAGTTCTTC
>TRBJ1-3|TRBV12-3/TRBV12-4|few|TRBD1
CASGLWDREEGNTIYF
TGTGCCAGCGGGTTGTGGGACAGGGAGGAAGGAAACACCATATATTTT
>TRBJ2-1|TRBV7-6|few|TRBD2
CASSPQTSGSSTYNEQFF
TGTGCCAGCAGCCCCCAGACTAGCGGGAGTTCAACCTACAATGAGCAGTTCTTC
>TRBJ2-3|TRBV10-3|-|TRBD1
CAIRGDRFLTDTQYF
TGTGCCATCCGCGGGGACAGGTTCCTCACAGATACGCAGTATTTT
>TRBJ2-4|TRBV29-1|few|TRBD1
CSVRQGLGNIQYF
TGCAGCGTCCGACAGGGGTTGGGAAACATTCAGTACTTC
>TRBJ2-7|TRBV27|few|-
CASSPLGGRREQYF
TGTGCCAGCAGTCCCCTGGGGGGGCGAAGGGAGCAGTACTTC
>TRBJ1-2|TRBV20-1|-|-
CSARADNVYGYTF
TGCAGTGCTAGGGCTGACAATGTCTATGGCTACACCTTC
>TRBJ2-4|TRBV4-3|-|-
CASSQDPSTLSKNIQYF
TGCGCCAGCAGCCAAGATCCCTCCACCTTGTCCAAAAACATTCAGTACTTC
>TRBJ2-2|TRBV5-4|few|TRBD2
CASSPRALAGVNTGELFF
TGTGCCAGCAGCCCTCGAGCCCTAGCGGGAGTCAACACCGGGGAGCTGTTTTTT
>TRBJ2-5|TRBV12-3/TRBV12-4|-|-
CASSLRGGEETQYF
TGTGCCAGCAGTTTGCGTGGGGGCGAAGAGACCCAGTACTTC
>TRBJ2-2|TRBV7-3|-|-
CASGIAKNTGELFF
TGTGCCAGCGGTATAGCGAAGAACACCGGGGAGCTGTTTTTT
>TRBJ2-3|TRBV2|-|TRBD1
CASRDATGTGALVDTQYF
TGTGCCAGCAGAGACGCGACCGGGACAGGGGCGCTCGTAGATACGCAGTATTTT
>TRBJ2-1|TRBV18|-|-
CASSPEPYRGDEQFF
TGTGCCAGCTCACCAGAGCCTTACCGGGGCGATGAGCAGTTCTTC
>TRBJ2-5|TRBV30|-|-
CACEMGGLQETQYF
TGTGCCTGTGAAATGGGCGGTTTACAAGAGACCCAGTACTTC
>TRBJ2-3|TRBV7-2|-|-
CASSFKWTDTQYF
TGTGCCAGCAGCTTTAAGTGGACAGATACGCAGTATTTT